These 24 T cell receptor beta chains were all obtained from the same sample, sequenced in a study of cytomegalovirus exposure and HLA in healthy donors. The PCR used 60 Vbeta and 13 Jbeta primers. Measured with immunoSEQ multiplex PCR; TCRdb has only the in-frame clones, and not every one. The sample has roughly 150,000 clones; roughly 80% are singletons. Sequencing was done on a sample of PBMCs. The receptors stem from a man aged 25-40 years in good health and CMV-seronegative.

The chain couples TRBV25-1 to TRBJ2-1; no firm D call. Germline assignment: CDR1 MGHDK and CDR2 SYGVNS. The CDR3 runs to 12 residues. Trimming pared 3 bases from V and 8 bases from J, leaving 8 bases between. The DNA of the CDR3 is TGTGCCAGCAGTGATTTAGGAGATGAGCAGTTCTTC. Its protein is CASSDLGDEQFF. The complete variable domain, with remaining parts taken from reference TRBV25-1 and TRBJ2-1, reads EADIYQTPRYLVIGTGKKITLECSQTMGHDKMYWYQQDPGMELHLIHYSYGVNSTEKGDLSSESTVSRIRTEHFPLTLESARPSHTSQYLCASSDLGDEQFFGPGTRLTVL.

The chain combines TRBV13 with TRBJ2-1; TRBD2 matches at 11 bases. Trimming at V came to 2 bases and at J to 10 bases, leaving 7 bases not matched to a gene. This CDR3 contains 15 residues. Germline V gives CDR1 PRHDT, CDR2 FYEKMQ (reference sequence). The CDR3, as DNA: TGTGCCAGCAGCTTACTAGCGGGAGGTCTGAACGAGCAGTTCTTC. Translation: CASSLLAGGLNEQFF.

This chain links TRBV7-8 with TRBJ2-3; weak D call: TRBD1 (5 bases). The germline V gene encodes CDR1 SGHVS and CDR2 FQNEAQ. This CDR3 comprises 14 residues. Trimming took 8 bases from V and 2 from J, leaving 14 bases between them. CDR3 DNA: TGTGCCAGCGTCCTCACAGGACCCACAGATACGCAGTATTTT. This codes for CASVLTGPTDTQYF.

This clone has a single count. The chain joins TRBV5-5 to TRBJ1-2; tentative D call: TRBD1 (5 bases). V lost 1 base, J lost 8 bases, and 12 bases lay in between. CDR1 and CDR2 from the germline V gene are SGHKS and YYEKEE (reference sequence). The CDR3 is made up of 13 amino acids. The CDR3 sequence is CASSLIVGLGYTF. For the CDR3, the DNA is TGTGCCAGCAGCTTGATAGTGGGGCTAGGCTACACCTTC.

The V call is TRBV5-6, the J call TRBJ2-7, with 10 bases identical to TRBD2. Germline V gives CDR1 SGHDT, CDR2 YYEEEE. CDR3 length: 15 residues. J gave up 4 bases and V 2 bases, and 6 bases lay outside the gene matches. In DNA, the CDR3 is TGTGCCAGCAGCTTCGGAGCGGGAGGGCCTTACGAGCAGTACTTC. It encodes CASSFGAGGPYEQYF. Drawing the rest from reference TRBV5-6 and TRBJ2-7, the complete variable domain is DAGVTQSPTHLIKTRGQQVTLRCSPKSGHDTVSWYQQALGQGPQFIFQYYEEEERQRGNFPDRFSGHQFPNYSSELNVNALLLGDSALYLCASSFGAGGPYEQYFGPGTRLTVT.

This rearrangement joins TRBV6-5 to TRBJ2-7, with 14 bases that match TRBD2. This CDR3 is 15 amino acids long. V was pared by 8 bases and J by 6 bases, with 9 bases of the junction left unmatched. Germline V lookup: CDR1 MNHEY, CDR2 SVGAGI. DNA of the CDR3: TGTGCCAGCCGAAGGACTAGCGGGAGGTACGGCGAGCAGTACTTC. Amino acids: CASRRTSGRYGEQYF.

A single count supports this clone. CDR3 in amino acids: CASSEGEDFSNQPQHF. DNA for the CDR3: TGTGCCAGCAGTGAGGGGGAGGATTTTAGCAATCAGCCCCAGCATTTT. The chain carries TRBV6-4 and TRBJ1-5, with a tentative D call TRBD1 (5 bases). Germline lookup yields CDR1 MRHNA and CDR2 SNTAGT. V gave up 3 bases and J gave up 0 bases, with 12 bases separating them. The CDR3 runs to 16 residues.

This chain joins TRBV5-1 and TRBJ1-2, with D tentatively TRBD1 (5 bases). CDR3 size: 15 residues. V was pared by 4 bases and J by 2 bases, with 15 bases between. Germline V gene sequence: CDR1 SGHRS, CDR2 YFSETQ. In nucleotides, the CDR3 is TGCGCCAGCAGCCAGTCAGGGAACGGGAACTATGGCTACACCTTC. Protein sequence: CASSQSGNGNYGYTF.

This clone has more than one count but fewer than ten. V and J are TRBV7-9 and TRBJ1-1; 7 nucleotides agree with TRBD1. CDR1 and CDR2 from the germline V gene are SEHNR and FQNEAQ (reference sequence). The CDR3 has 13 amino acids. V was pared by 6 bases and J by 5 bases, with 6 bases of the junction left unmatched. CDR3 DNA sequence: TGTGCCAGCAGATTTACGGGACAGACTGAAGCTTTCTTT. Residues: CASRFTGQTEAFF.

This chain connects TRBV19 to TRBJ1-2; D not certain. The CDR3 runs 14 residues. The V and J ends lost 7 bases and 4 bases respectively, with 16 bases between them. CDR1 LNHDA and CDR2 SQIVND come from the germline V gene (reference sequence). For the CDR3, the DNA is TGTGCCAGTAAGAACTCGGACGGACTCTATGGCTACACCTTC. It codes for CASKNSDGLYGYTF.

The chain has TRBV29-1 and TRBJ2-3; D is undetermined. The V end lost 0 bases, the J end lost 1 base, and 8 bases lay between the germline ends. CDR3 length: 14 amino acids. CDR1 and CDR2 (germline): SQVTM, ANQGSEA. The CDR3 sequence: CSVEEAPRTDTQYF. In nucleotides, the CDR3 is TGCAGCGTTGAAGAGGCCCCACGCACAGATACGCAGTATTTT.

The gene calls are TRBV18 and TRBJ1-2; 7 bases line up with TRBD1. There are 13 residues in the CDR3. The germline gives CDR1 KGHSH, CDR2 LQKENI. The V gene end was trimmed by 0 bases and the J gene end by 8 bases; junction bases not matched to a gene: 3. The CDR3 is CASSPPRGRGYTF. Written as DNA, the CDR3 is TGTGCCAGCTCACCACCCAGGGGGAGAGGCTACACCTTC.

The chain recombines TRBV9 with TRBJ2-6; a possible D gene is TRBD2 (6 bases). The CDR3 totals 16 residues. V lost 3 bases to trimming and J lost 2 bases, with 12 bases between them. CDR1 is SGDLS and CDR2 is YYNGEE in the germline V gene. This CDR3 reads CASSETREAGANVLTF. The CDR3 nucleotides read TGTGCCAGCAGCGAGACAAGGGAGGCTGGGGCCAACGTCCTGACTTTC. The full variable domain, its missing parts supplied by reference TRBV9 and TRBJ2-6, is DSGVTQTPKHLITATGQRVTLRCSPRSGDLSVYWYQQSLDQGLQFLIQYYNGEERAKGNILERFSAQQFPDLHSELNLSSLELGDSALYFCASSETREAGANVLTFGAGSRLTVL.

This chain uses TRBV27 with TRBJ2-7; D is ambiguous. The V end was cut by 5 bases, the J end by 1 base, with 9 bases between. The length of the CDR3 is 13 residues. The germline gives CDR1 MNHEY, CDR2 SMNVEV (reference sequence). The CDR3 is CASSPGESYEQYF. CDR3 nucleotide sequence: TGTGCCAGCAGTCCCGGAGAGTCCTACGAGCAGTACTTC.

J is TRBJ1-2 and V is TRBV23-1; a possible D gene is TRBD1 (6 bases). TRBV23-1 is assigned to the ORF class and has an uncertain function. With 7 bases removed from V and 0 bases from J, the gap between germline ends came to 18 bases. CDR3 length: 16 residues. The CDR3 DNA is TGCGCCAGCACCCCCGCCGGGACACTATCTAACTATGGCTACACCTTC. Translated, it gives CASTPAGTLSNYGYTF.

This rearrangement joins TRBV21-1 to TRBJ2-1; the tabulated D call, TRBD1, remains unverified against the DNA. TRBV21-1 is a pseudogene segment. This CDR3 contains 13 residues. DNA for the CDR3: TGTGCCAACTCCCCCGACAGTTACAATGAGCAGTTCTTC. Amino acid sequence: CANSPDSYNEQFF.

In DNA, the CDR3 is TGTGCCAGCAGCCCTGGGCCACTAGCCGAGACCCAGTACTTC. Translation gives CASSPGPLAETQYF. The chain couples TRBV7-9 to TRBJ2-5; possibly TRBD2 for D (6 bases). This CDR3 is built from 14 residues. The germline V gene has CDR1 SEHNR and CDR2 FQNEAQ (reference sequence). Trimming cost V 5 bases and J 5 bases, with 15 bases left between them.

J is TRBJ1-4 and V is TRBV7-9; D gene ambiguous. V lost 5 bases and J lost 4, with 14 bases in between. The CDR3 extends over 15 amino acids. Germline V CDR1 and CDR2: SEHNR, FQNEAQ (reference sequence). The CDR3 region is CASSQAGSSNEKLFF. CDR3 nucleotide sequence: TGTGCCAGCAGCCAAGCGGGGTCGAGTAATGAAAAACTGTTTTTT.

The CDR3 sequence: CAWQGNTEAFF. DNA for the CDR3: TGTGCCTGGCAGGGAAACACTGAAGCTTTCTTT. This chain connects TRBV30 to TRBJ1-1; D might be TRBD1 (5 bases). CDR3 length: 11 residues. The V and J ends lost 5 bases and 2 bases respectively, with 6 bases between them. In germline, CDR1 is GTSNPN, CDR2 SVGIG (reference sequence).

The chain employs TRBV2 and TRBJ1-5; the match to TRBD1 covers 7 bases. The junction had 10 bases not matched to a gene; V was cut back by 11 bases and J by 3 bases. The CDR3 is made up of 14 amino acids. CDR1 SNHLY and CDR2 FYNNEI come from the germline V gene. CDR3 amino acids: CASQPGQLNQPQHF. The CDR3 DNA reads TGTGCCTCCCAGCCGGGACAGCTCAATCAGCCCCAGCATTTT.

The chain recombines TRBV28 with TRBJ1-5; 7 nucleotides match TRBD1. The germline V gene has CDR1 MDHEN and CDR2 SYDVKM. This CDR3 has 15 residues. The junction had 10 bases not matched to a gene; V was cut back by 5 bases and J by 6 bases. As DNA, the CDR3 is TGTGCCAGCAGTGGACAGGACCTCGGGCCTCAGCCCCAGCATTTT. As protein: CASSGQDLGPQPQHF.

This chain joins TRBV5-1 and TRBJ2-6; D not resolved. CDR1 is SGHRS and CDR2 is YFSETQ in the germline V gene. The CDR3 contains 15 residues. V shed 2 bases and J shed 0 bases, with 6 bases lying between them. CDR3 in amino acids: CASSFRSSGANVLTF. In DNA form, the CDR3 reads TGCGCCAGCAGCTTCCGGAGCTCTGGGGCCAACGTCCTGACTTTC.

The gene calls are TRBV29-1 and TRBJ2-7; D may be TRBD1 (5 bases). V shed 5 bases and J shed 4 bases, with 9 bases lying between them. Per germline, CDR1 SQVTM and CDR2 ANQGSEA. This CDR3 spans 11 amino acids. CDR3 sequence (DNA): TGCAGCGTTAGGGGCCCTTACGAGCAGTACTTC. Translation: CSVRGPYEQYF.

The chain carries TRBV28 and TRBJ1-5; 11 bases are a match to TRBD1. The trim removed 6 bases at V and 7 bases at J, leaving 5 bases unmatched. The germline V gene encodes CDR1 MDHEN and CDR2 SYDVKM. The CDR3 totals 14 residues. This CDR3 reads CASSPGQGVQPQHF. The CDR3 nucleotides read TGTGCCAGCAGCCCGGGACAGGGGGTACAGCCCCAGCATTTT.